The present TCR beta chain was sequenced within a study of tumor-infiltrating lymphocytes in primary liver carcinoma. Study-level points and caveats: Pairs of tumor regions overlapped more than tumor-adjacent and tumor-blood pairs did. Tumors carried a top-250-clone fraction significantly exceeding that of blood (p = 0.039).

A constant-region primer primed TCR beta cDNA synthesis from 400 to 550 ng of total RNA. Three nested multiplex PCR rounds, a slightly modified ARM-PCR, produced the libraries for TCR beta. In TCRdb, the multiplex PCR reads were re-called with MiXCR into one record per CDR3 protein. The sample lists about 66,000 distinct CDR3 sequences, approximately 74% occurring once. In the case of this clonotype: Its antigen is as yet unknown. A read error may account for a junction end that differs from germline.

Joint extraction of RNA and DNA used about 17-31 mg of bulk tissue that was unsorted. All patients had surgically resected primary liver carcinoma. Source material: liver tumor tissue from sampling region 4. The sample's subset: tumor region T4, right-lateral pole. The sequence derives from a man aged 35 to 55 with primary liver carcinoma and hepatitis B virus infection.

In nucleotides, the CDR3 is TGCAGCTTTAGGACAGGGGCTTTCACAGATATGCAGTATTTT. Translated, it gives CSFRTGAFTDMQYF. The genes are TRBV29-1 and TRBJ2-3, with 9 bases fitting TRBD1. The CDR3 spans 14 residues. Germline values: CDR1 SQVTM, CDR2 ANQGSEA.